This TCR beta chain was sequenced for a study of blood T cell repertoires in COVID-19. Germline-derived CDR1 and CDR2 are LNHDA and SQIVND (reference sequence). The CDR3 contains 13 residues. Germline trimming cut 7 bases from V and 5 bases from J; bases unmatched to any gene: 6. Profiled with immunoSEQ multiplex PCR; TCRdb holds only in-frame clones, not every one. The data show roughly 170,000 clones, 88% seen once. This clone was observed a single time. The sequence was collected from a man aged 60-69 years with acute or convalescent COVID-19. The chain carries TRBV19 and TRBJ1-1, with 8 nucleotides matching TRBD1. The sequenced material came from peripheral blood. In DNA form, the CDR3 reads TGTGCCAGTACCCAGACAGGGGTAACTGAAGCTTTCTTT. Translation: CASTQTGVTEAFF. Combining the CDR3 with reference TRBV19 and TRBJ1-1 gives the whole variable domain DGGITQSPKYLFRKEGQNVTLSCEQNLNHDAMYWYRQDPGQGLRLIYYSQIVNDFQKGDIAEGYSVSREKKESFPLTVTSAQKNPTAFYLCASTQTGVTEAFFGQGTRLTVV.